The 25 T cell receptor beta chains listed next were all sequenced from one sample in a study of blood T cell repertoires in COVID-19. Assay: immunoSEQ multiplex PCR; the TCRdb copy retains only in-frame clones and omits some. The sample yields about 190,000 clones, 82% seen once. The source material was peripheral blood. Receptors originate from a woman in her sixties with COVID-19, enrolled during active disease.

V usage is TRBV5-1 and J usage is TRBJ1-4; 10 bases line up with TRBD1. After removal of 0 bases from V and 9 bases from J, the junction contained 5 bases not matched to a gene. This CDR3 comprises 15 residues. From germline, CDR1 is SGHRS and CDR2 YFSETQ. The CDR3 loop reads CASSLEGTGDKKLFF. In nucleotides, the CDR3 is TGCGCCAGCAGCTTGGAGGGGACAGGGGACAAAAAACTGTTTTTT.

The chain is built from TRBV29-1 and TRBJ1-1; no clear D gene. Germline assignment: CDR1 SQVTM and CDR2 ANQGSEA. Trimming pared 7 bases from V and 5 bases from J, leaving 14 bases between. The CDR3 has 12 amino acids. The CDR3 DNA reads as TGCAGCGCAGACCCGAGCGGGACTGAAGCTTTCTTT. Residues: CSADPSGTEAFF.

The chain combines TRBV4-1 with TRBJ2-3; D gene unclear. This CDR3 spans 16 amino acids. Germline-derived CDR1 and CDR2 are MGHRA and YSYEKL. The ends were cut back, 3 bases at V and 1 base at J, with 14 bases in the middle. CDR3 amino acids: CASSQGVGSGTDTQYF. The DNA of the CDR3 is TGCGCCAGCAGCCAGGGCGTCGGATCGGGCACAGATACGCAGTATTTT.

The chain has TRBV19 and TRBJ1-1; D unresolved. Trimming took 5 bases from V and 3 from J, leaving 16 bases between them. This CDR3 has 15 amino acids. Germline V gene lookup returns CDR1 LNHDA and CDR2 SQIVND (reference sequence). The CDR3 region is CASSSAVLGDTEAFF. DNA of the CDR3: TGTGCCAGTAGTTCCGCGGTATTGGGAGACACTGAAGCTTTCTTT.

This chain uses TRBV28 with TRBJ1-3, with TRBD1 matching over 7 bases. CDR3 size: 14 residues. Germline V gene data show CDR1 as MDHEN and CDR2 as SYDVKM. The V segment lost 7 bases and the J segment 5 bases; nucleotides outside the gene matches: 8. The DNA for the CDR3 is TGTGCCAGCACCTATACAGGGGTGCGAAACACCATATATTTT. It yields the protein CASTYTGVRNTIYF. The variable domain in full, completed from reference TRBV28 and TRBJ1-3, reads DVKVTQSSRYLVKRTGEKVFLECVQDMDHENMFWYRQDPGLGLRLIYFSYDVKMKEKGDIPEGYSVSREKKERFSLILESASTNQTSMYLCASTYTGVRNTIYFGEGSWLTVV.

The chain combines TRBV28 with TRBJ1-2, with D uncertain. The CDR3 runs 16 residues. V was cut by 5 bases and J by 0 bases, with 16 bases left in between. Germline V CDR1 and CDR2: MDHEN, SYDVKM. CDR3 sequence (DNA): TGTGCCAGCAGTCCCAAACTCAAGAAGACTAACTATGGCTACACCTTC. It encodes CASSPKLKKTNYGYTF.

The rearrangement joins TRBV2 to TRBJ2-5; TRBD2 aligns across 13 bases. The CDR3 is 14 residues long. Trimming removed 10 bases from V and 5 bases from J; junction bases left unmatched: 7. The germline CDR1 and CDR2 sequences are SNHLY and FYNNEI. CDR3 DNA sequence: TGTGCCACTACTAGCGGGAGGGCTCGGGAGACCCAGTACTTC. Its protein is CATTSGRARETQYF.

This rearrangement joins TRBV15 to TRBJ1-2, with 7 bases aligning to TRBD1. Germline-derived CDR1 and CDR2 are LNHNV and YYDKDF (reference sequence). This CDR3 spans 14 amino acids. J was trimmed by 6 bases and V by 3 bases; bases with no gene match: 7. The CDR3 nucleotides read TGTGCCACCAGCAGGAGGACCACAGGGGATGGCTACACCTTC. It yields the protein CATSRRTTGDGYTF.

The rearrangement joins TRBV2 to TRBJ2-5, with D possibly matching TRBD1 (5 bases). Trimming left V 8 bases short and J 4 bases short, with 14 bases between. Per germline, CDR1 SNHLY and CDR2 FYNNEI. The CDR3 has 13 amino acids. The CDR3 spells CASFSGRRETQYF. The CDR3, as DNA: TGTGCCAGCTTTTCAGGGCGACGAGAGACCCAGTACTTC.

The J gene is TRBJ2-1, the V gene TRBV4-1; 7 positions match TRBD1. The junction had 6 bases not matched to a gene; V was cut back by 0 bases and J by 1 base. The CDR3 length is 17 residues. CDR1 MGHRA and CDR2 YSYEKL come from the germline V gene. DNA for the CDR3: TGCGCCAGCAGCCAAGATCAAAGGACAGGTTCCTACAATGAGCAGTTCTTC. This sequence encodes CASSQDQRTGSYNEQFF.

V is TRBV19 and J is TRBJ1-4, with 9 nucleotides matching TRBD1. The V gene end was trimmed by 6 bases and the J gene end by 8 bases; junction bases not matched to a gene: 7. The CDR3 runs to 14 residues. Germline CDR1 reads LNHDA; CDR2 reads SQIVND (reference sequence). The CDR3 coding sequence is TGTGCCAGTAGCCCAACAGGGGGCAGGGAAAAACTGTTTTTT. It translates to CASSPTGGREKLFF.

This chain links TRBV7-9 with TRBJ2-7; TRBD1 aligns across 9 bases. Trimming removed 4 bases from V and 6 bases from J; junction bases left unmatched: 10. This CDR3 comprises 15 residues. Germline CDR1 and CDR2: SEHNR and FQNEAQ (reference sequence). CDR3: CASSSRDRASLEQYF. The CDR3 bases are TGTGCCAGCAGCTCTCGGGACAGGGCTTCCCTCGAGCAGTACTTC.

The chain employs TRBV5-6 and TRBJ1-1, with D possibly being TRBD1 (6 bases). Germline CDR1 and CDR2: SGHDT and YYEEEE. The CDR3 covers 14 residues. The germline V and J ends were trimmed by 4 bases and 5 bases, with 15 bases remaining between them. The CDR3 is CASSGQQGRTEAFF. CDR3 nucleotide sequence: TGTGCCAGCAGCGGACAACAGGGTCGAACTGAAGCTTTCTTT.

The chain employs TRBV3-1 (or the pseudogene TRBV3-2) and TRBJ1-5; TRBD1 agrees at 7 bases. The CDR3 is 16 residues long. From germline, CDR1 is LGHDT and CDR2 YNNKEL (reference sequence). The J segment lost 0 bases and the V segment lost 5 bases, leaving 7 bases of the junction unmatched. This chain's CDR3 is CASSRGGRGSNQPQHF. The CDR3 DNA sequence: TGTGCCAGCAGCAGAGGGGGCAGAGGTAGCAATCAGCCCCAGCATTTT.

The chain has TRBV9 and TRBJ2-3; D gene ambiguous. Germline assignment: CDR1 SGDLS and CDR2 YYNGEE. Trimming cost V 3 bases and J 3 bases, with 8 bases left between them. The CDR3 has 13 amino acids. For the CDR3, the DNA is TGTGCCAGCAGCGCTTCGACTACAGATACGCAGTATTTT. Translated: CASSASTTDTQYF.

The V call is TRBV14, the J call TRBJ1-3; D gene ambiguous. CDR3 size: 14 residues. V was cut by 1 base and J by 0 bases, with 4 bases left in between. Germline CDR1 reads SGHDN; CDR2 reads FVKESK. The CDR3 here is CASSQALSGNTIYF. The CDR3 DNA reads as TGTGCCAGCAGCCAAGCCCTCTCTGGAAACACCATATATTTT.

This sequence joins TRBV7-9 and TRBJ2-2, with a tentative D call TRBD2 (5 bases). The V and J ends lost 2 bases and 4 bases respectively, with 11 bases between them. The CDR3 is 15 amino acids. Germline-derived CDR1 and CDR2 are SEHNR and FQNEAQ (reference sequence). The CDR3 nucleotides are TGTGCCAGCAGCTTATTCCTAGCTGGCACCGGGGAGCTGTTTTTT. Translated: CASSLFLAGTGELFF.

V usage is TRBV6-5 and J usage is TRBJ2-5; possibly TRBD1 for D (7 bases). The CDR3 loop spans 14 amino acids. Trimming left V 6 bases short and J 5 bases short, with 16 bases between. Germline CDR1 reads MNHEY; CDR2 reads SVGAGI. In DNA, the CDR3 is TGTGCCAGCAGGGAGGGGGCCGTAGGGGAGACCCAGTACTTC. It specifies CASREGAVGETQYF.

There are a few counts of this clone. The chain links TRBV5-4 to TRBJ2-2, with D possibly TRBD2 on 5 matching bases. The germline V and J ends were trimmed by 4 bases and 1 base, with 14 bases remaining between them. From germline, CDR1 is SGHNT and CDR2 YYREEE (reference sequence). CDR3 length equals 16 residues. The CDR3 loop is CASSPAAGMNTGELFF. CDR3 nucleotides: TGTGCCAGCAGCCCAGCGGCCGGGATGAACACCGGGGAGCTGTTTTTT.

The rearrangement links TRBV6-6 to TRBJ1-4; D remains unclear. This CDR3 comprises 16 residues. CDR1 and CDR2 from the germline V gene are MNHNY and SVGAGI (reference sequence). Trimming removed 0 bases from V and 0 bases from J, with 8 bases in between. The chain's CDR3 is CASSYSPSATNEKLFF. The DNA for the CDR3 is TGTGCCAGCAGTTACTCTCCTTCGGCAACTAATGAAAAACTGTTTTTT.

The chain couples TRBV14 to TRBJ2-1, with 13 bases aligning to TRBD2. The CDR3 is 14 residues long. The V gene end was trimmed by 3 bases and the J gene end by 10 bases; junction bases not matched to a gene: 3. The V gene's germline CDR1 is SGHDN and CDR2 FVKESK. The CDR3 sequence: CASSHEGLAGEQFF. The DNA for the CDR3 is TGTGCCAGCAGCCATGAGGGACTAGCGGGGGAGCAGTTCTTC.

The chain uses TRBV5-1 and TRBJ2-2, with 7 bases lining up with TRBD2. This CDR3 contains 15 residues. V shed 5 bases and J 2 bases; nucleotides not matched to a gene: 6. Germline V lookup: CDR1 SGHRS, CDR2 YFSETQ. In DNA, the CDR3 is TGCGCCAGCAGGAATCGGGACTATAACACCGGGGAGCTGTTTTTT. Translating gives CASRNRDYNTGELFF.

The chain carries TRBV9 and TRBJ1-4; D gene uncertain. Germline V gives CDR1 SGDLS, CDR2 YYNGEE. V lost 2 bases, J lost 8 bases, and 16 bases lay in between. The CDR3 runs 15 residues. The CDR3 region is CASSVTTHREEKLFF. The CDR3 nucleotides read TGTGCCAGCAGCGTCACAACACACCGGGAGGAAAAACTGTTTTTT.

This clone was seen just once. This chain connects TRBV5-6 to TRBJ1-1; the D gene is possibly TRBD1 (6 bases). In germline, CDR1 is SGHDT, CDR2 YYEEEE. V lost 6 bases to trimming and J lost 5 bases, with 17 bases between them. The CDR3 spans 14 residues. The CDR3 nucleotides read TGTGCCAGCACCCTCTATGGGAGGGGGACTGAAGCTTTCTTT. The encoded protein is CASTLYGRGTEAFF.

The rearrangement uses TRBV19 and TRBJ2-2, with 9 nucleotides matching TRBD1. The V gene's germline CDR1 is LNHDA and CDR2 SQIVND (reference sequence). V shed 3 bases and J 6 bases; nucleotides not matched to a gene: 8. This CDR3 comprises 16 residues. CDR3 region: CASSIRGTGFPGELFF. In DNA form, the CDR3 reads TGTGCCAGTAGTATCCGGGGGACAGGGTTTCCCGGGGAGCTGTTTTTT.